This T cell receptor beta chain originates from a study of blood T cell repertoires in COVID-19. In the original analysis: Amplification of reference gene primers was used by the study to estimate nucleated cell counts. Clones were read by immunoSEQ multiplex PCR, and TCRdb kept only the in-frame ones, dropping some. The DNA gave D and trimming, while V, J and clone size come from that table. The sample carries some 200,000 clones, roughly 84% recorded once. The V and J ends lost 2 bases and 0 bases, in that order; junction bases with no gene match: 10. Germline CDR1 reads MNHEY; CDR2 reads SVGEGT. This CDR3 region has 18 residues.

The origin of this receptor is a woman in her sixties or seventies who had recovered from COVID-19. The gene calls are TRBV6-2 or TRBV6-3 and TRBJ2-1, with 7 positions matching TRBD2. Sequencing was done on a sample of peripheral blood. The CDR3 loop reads CASSYTGGSGISYNEQFF. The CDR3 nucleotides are TGTGCCAGCAGTTACACGGGGGGTAGCGGAATCTCCTACAATGAGCAGTTCTTC.